Given below is one T cell receptor (beta chain) in context. What it recognizes is unknown. This sample was taken from a study of T cells expressing NK-cell markers. Study-level information: With respect to HCMV, most of the eight sequenced donors were seropositive, and one was seronegative. Whole-study results and caveats: Of CD8+ T cells, roughly 1.0-7.0% belonged to dominant NKG2C+ clonotypes in five or six donors. Whether expanded NKG2C+ T cell clones were HCMV-specific remained unclear.

TCR beta cDNA was made by 5'RACE template switching with UMIs. TCRdb processed the 5' RACE reads again and assigns one entry to each CDR3 protein, with no DNA. The sample's table shows 400,000 to 450,000 distinct CDR3 sequences. The CDR3 has 15 amino acids. CDR1 is KGHSH, CDR2 LQKENI, per germline. The chain links TRBV18 to TRBJ2-1; TCRdb returns TRBD2, unconfirmable since there is no DNA. What was sequenced was blood T cells: a sorted CD56 or NKG2C T cell subset, CD4+ or CD8+ T cells, or bulk PBMC T cells (not recorded which). The TCR sequence derives from a woman aged 18-70 years in good health. The CDR3 loop is CASSPMGGPYNEQFF.